The rows below give T cell receptor beta chains drawn from one sample of a study of T cell changes during pregnancy in multiple sclerosis. Sequencing used immunoSEQ multiplex PCR; TCRdb keeps in-frame clones, though not all of them. This sample yields 30,000 to 50,000 clones, of which about 94% are seen a single time; under 0.4% belongs to the top ten. Here the sequenced sample was CD4+ T cells from peripheral blood mononuclear cells, taken after pregnancy. These receptors were collected from a female donor with multiple sclerosis, enrolled in a pregnancy study. Both conserved end residues are part of each CDR3. A D gene is named only where the DNA matches it firmly. Part of the rows lack a size; the others show once, few, many or a class for expanded clones.

DNA: TGTGCCAGCAGTCCGAGGGGACTTGACACCGGGGAGCTGTTTTTT
CDR3: CASSPRGLDTGELFF
J: TRBJ2-2
size: NA
D: NA
V: TRBV6-6

DNA: TGTGCCTGGAGCCCAGGTTACAATGAGCAGTTCTTC
CDR3: CAWSPGYNEQFF
J: TRBJ2-1
size: NA
D: NA
V: TRBV30

DNA: TGCGCCAGCAGCCAGACGGGGACGGGGGCCTACAATGAGCAGTTCTTC
CDR3: CASSQTGTGAYNEQFF
J: TRBJ2-1
size: NA
D: NA
V: TRBV4-1

DNA: TGTGCCAGCAGCCCAGATCAATATAGCACAGATACGCAGTATTTT
CDR3: CASSPDQYSTDTQYF
J: TRBJ2-3
size: NA
D: NA
V: TRBV11-2

DNA: TGTGCCAGCAGCTTAGTCGTGCTAGCGGGGGCTACGCAGTATTTT
CDR3: CASSLVVLAGATQYF
J: TRBJ2-3
size: NA
D: TRBD2
V: TRBV13

DNA: TGTGCCTGGAGCAGGGGTGGTCAGCCCCAGCATTTT
CDR3: CAWSRGGQPQHF
J: TRBJ1-5
size: NA
D: NA
V: TRBV30

DNA: TGCGCCAGCAGTGCCGGACAGGGCGGAGGCTACACCTTC
CDR3: CASSAGQGGGYTF
J: TRBJ1-2
size: once
D: TRBD1
V: TRBV10-1

DNA: TGTGCCAGCAGGACAGGGGGCGGTTACTCACCCCTCCACTTT
CDR3: CASRTGGGYSPLHF
J: TRBJ1-6
size: NA
D: TRBD1
V: TRBV2

DNA: TGTGCCAGTAGTATAGATCTTGGGGGGGCAGATACGCAGTATTTT
CDR3: CASSIDLGGADTQYF
J: TRBJ2-3
size: NA
D: TRBD2
V: TRBV19

DNA: TGTGCCAGCAGTTTAATAGCGGGGCACCCCGCAGAGCAGTACTTC
CDR3: CASSLIAGHPAEQYF
J: TRBJ2-7
size: once
D: TRBD2
V: TRBV27

DNA: TGTGCCAGCAGCACACGGACAGTAGCTAACTATGGCTACACCTTC
CDR3: CASSTRTVANYGYTF
J: TRBJ1-2
size: NA
D: NA
V: TRBV7-2

DNA: TGTGCCAGCAGCCCCCCCGAAACGCGACAGCCCCAGCATTTT
CDR3: CASSPPETRQPQHF
J: TRBJ1-5
size: NA
D: NA
V: TRBV2

DNA: TGTGCCAGCAGTTTAGGGGCCTACAATGAGCAGTTCTTC
CDR3: CASSLGAYNEQFF
J: TRBJ2-1
size: NA
D: NA
V: TRBV6-1

DNA: TGTGCCACCACCTCGACAGGGAAGACCTTAAACACCATATATTTT
CDR3: CATTSTGKTLNTIYF
J: TRBJ1-3
size: NA
D: TRBD1
V: TRBV15

DNA: TGTGCCAGCAGTGAAGTTCGCGGCCAGCCCCAGCATTTT
CDR3: CASSEVRGQPQHF
J: TRBJ1-5
size: NA
D: NA
V: TRBV6-1

DNA: TGTGCCAGCAGCGTCCGGGACATCGATAATTCACCCCTCCACTTT
CDR3: CASSVRDIDNSPLHF
J: TRBJ1-6
size: NA
D: NA
V: TRBV9

DNA: TGTGCCAGCAGTGTAGGGACAGGGTGGGACACTGAAGCTTTCTTT
CDR3: CASSVGTGWDTEAFF
J: TRBJ1-1
size: NA
D: TRBD1
V: TRBV6-1

DNA: TGTGCCAGCAGCAAAGCGCGCAGGGGGGCGAACACTGAAGCTTTCTTT
CDR3: CASSKARRGANTEAFF
J: TRBJ1-1
size: NA
D: NA
V: TRBV21-1

DNA: TGTGCCAGCAGCTCCAGGGGCCGCTCTGGAAACACCATATATTTT
CDR3: CASSSRGRSGNTIYF
J: TRBJ1-3
size: NA
D: NA
V: TRBV6-5

DNA: TGCGCCAGCAGCCAAGATATGGGCTCGGTAGTTTTT
CDR3: CASSQDMGSVVF
J: TRBJ1-4
size: NA
D: NA
V: TRBV4-1

DNA: TGTGCCAGCAGCTCCCCCCGGAGCGCTGAAGCTTTCTTT
CDR3: CASSSPRSAEAFF
J: TRBJ1-1
size: NA
D: NA
V: TRBV7-9

DNA: TGTGCCAGCAGTACAGGGTGGGACGGGGACTACGAGCAGTACTTC
CDR3: CASSTGWDGDYEQYF
J: TRBJ2-7
size: once
D: NA
V: TRBV6-5

DNA: TGTGCCAGCAGCCAATTAATAGGGGGTAGATACAATGAGCAGTTCTTC
CDR3: CASSQLIGGRYNEQFF
J: TRBJ2-1
size: NA
D: NA
V: TRBV14

DNA: TGTGCCAGTAGCGGGGGGCAGGCGGGAAATTCACCCCTCCACTTT
CDR3: CASSGGQAGNSPLHF
J: TRBJ1-6
size: few
D: NA
V: TRBV19

DNA: TGTGCCAGCAGCAAGACTAGCGGGGGGTTAGATACGCAGTATTTT
CDR3: CASSKTSGGLDTQYF
J: TRBJ2-3
size: NA
D: TRBD2
V: TRBV9

DNA: TGTGCCAGTAGTATATTCCACAGGGAGACCCAGTACTTC
CDR3: CASSIFHRETQYF
J: TRBJ2-5
size: NA
D: NA
V: TRBV19

DNA: TGTGCCAGCAGTGAAGCTAGCGGGGGGGTCTACGAGCAGTACTTC
CDR3: CASSEASGGVYEQYF
J: TRBJ2-7
size: NA
D: TRBD2
V: TRBV6-1

DNA: TGTGCCAGCAGCTTTTTTATGAGGGAAGGGAACACCGGGGAGCTGTTTTTT
CDR3: CASSFFMREGNTGELFF
J: TRBJ2-2
size: NA
D: NA
V: TRBV13

DNA: TGTGCCAGTACCCCCCGAGGACGGGGGTATAATTCACCCCTCCACTTT
CDR3: CASTPRGRGYNSPLHF
J: TRBJ1-6
size: NA
D: NA
V: TRBV19

DNA: TGCAGTGCTAGCGGGAACACTGAAGCTTTCTTT
CDR3: CSASGNTEAFF
J: TRBJ1-1
size: NA
D: NA
V: TRBV20-1

DNA: TGTGCCAGCAGGACGACGACGGGGACTCCCACCGGGGAGCTGTTTTTT
CDR3: CASRTTTGTPTGELFF
J: TRBJ2-2
size: NA
D: NA
V: TRBV7-6

DNA: TGTGCCAGCAGTAAGCCGGGACAGGGGGACGAGCAGTACTTC
CDR3: CASSKPGQGDEQYF
J: TRBJ2-7
size: NA
D: TRBD1
V: TRBV27

DNA: TGTGCCAGTTACCGGACAGGGAACTATGGCTACACCTTC
CDR3: CASYRTGNYGYTF
J: TRBJ1-2
size: NA
D: TRBD1
V: TRBV6-1

DNA: TGTGCCAGCAGCTTAGGGACAACCTATAATTCACCCCTCCACTTT
CDR3: CASSLGTTYNSPLHF
J: TRBJ1-6
size: NA
D: NA
V: TRBV27

DNA: TGCGCCAGCAGCGGGGGACAGTGGGGAGCATCACCCCTCCACTTT
CDR3: CASSGGQWGASPLHF
J: TRBJ1-6
size: NA
D: TRBD1
V: TRBV5-1

DNA: TGTGCCAGCAGCTTACGAAAACTAGCGCATGACTCCTACAATGAGCAGTTCTTC
CDR3: CASSLRKLAHDSYNEQFF
J: TRBJ2-1
size: NA
D: TRBD2
V: TRBV7-9

DNA: TGTGCCACCAGCAGAGAAGGCGGGATAAACACTGAAGCTTTCTTT
CDR3: CATSREGGINTEAFF
J: TRBJ1-1
size: NA
D: NA
V: TRBV15

DNA: TGCGCCAGCAGCTTGAGGTCTAGCGGAGGGGCGAATGAGCAGTTCTTC
CDR3: CASSLRSSGGANEQFF
J: TRBJ2-1
size: NA
D: TRBD2
V: TRBV5-1

DNA: TGTGCCAGCAGTCACCGGCAGAGGACAGGGAACACTGAAGCTTTCTTT
CDR3: CASSHRQRTGNTEAFF
J: TRBJ1-1
size: NA
D: TRBD1
V: TRBV5-5

DNA: TGTGCCAGCAGGAGGGACAAAGTCGGGGAGCAGTACTTC
CDR3: CASRRDKVGEQYF
J: TRBJ2-7
size: NA
D: NA
V: TRBV2

DNA: TGTGCCAGCAGCTATCAACCCCGACAGCGGGGGGAGGACACCGGGGAGCTGTTTTTT
CDR3: CASSYQPRQRGEDTGELFF
J: TRBJ2-2
size: NA
D: TRBD2
V: TRBV7-8

DNA: TGTGCCAGCAGCTATAACCTCAGGGGACGTTATGAAAAACTGTTTTTT
CDR3: CASSYNLRGRYEKLFF
J: TRBJ1-4
size: NA
D: NA
V: TRBV9

DNA: TGTGCCAGCAGTCGTGGACTGACTGTCTCTAATGAAAAACTGTTTTTT
CDR3: CASSRGLTVSNEKLFF
J: TRBJ1-4
size: NA
D: NA
V: TRBV11-2

DNA: TGTGCCAGCAGCCCCCACCCAGGGGCCAAAAACATTCAGTACTTC
CDR3: CASSPHPGAKNIQYF
J: TRBJ2-4
size: NA
D: NA
V: TRBV7-3

DNA: TGTGCCAGCAGCTCGCGACGCAGGCCTCGGACCCTCCACTTT
CDR3: CASSSRRRPRTLHF
J: TRBJ1-6
size: NA
D: NA
V: TRBV7-8

DNA: TGTGCCAGCAGCTTACGGGGAACCCAAGAGACCCAGTACTTC
CDR3: CASSLRGTQETQYF
J: TRBJ2-5
size: NA
D: NA
V: TRBV7-9

DNA: TGTGCCAGCAGTTACAACAGGGGTCCTGAAGCTTTCTTT
CDR3: CASSYNRGPEAFF
J: TRBJ1-1
size: NA
D: TRBD1
V: TRBV6-5

DNA: TGTGCCAGCAGCTTAGTCGGACAGGGGATAGGGGATGAGCAGTTCTTC
CDR3: CASSLVGQGIGDEQFF
J: TRBJ2-1
size: NA
D: TRBD1
V: TRBV11-2